Each of the 32 T cell receptor beta chains below was sequenced from the same sample in a study of blood T cell repertoires in COVID-19. Method: immunoSEQ multiplex PCR; TCRdb's copy keeps in-frame clones and lacks some. In the table there are 50,000 to 75,000 clones, 91% of which are singletons. What was sequenced was peripheral blood. All receptors come from a human donor in a cohort sampled during active COVID-19.

V and J are TRBV29-1 and TRBJ1-2; 7 bases fit TRBD1. The V and J ends lost 6 bases and 1 base, in that order; junction bases with no gene match: 5. The CDR3 is 13 amino acids. Per the germline V gene, CDR1 is SQVTM and CDR2 is ANQGSEA. The CDR3 DNA follows: TGCAGCGTCGGGACAGCCGTTAACTATGGCTACACCTTC. It encodes CSVGTAVNYGYTF.

The chain links TRBV4-1 to TRBJ1-4; D possibly corresponds to TRBD1 (5 bases). The CDR3 is 17 residues long. The V end was cut by 3 bases, the J end by 8 bases, with 22 bases between. The germline V gene has CDR1 MGHRA and CDR2 YSYEKL. The CDR3, as DNA: TGCGCCAGCAGCCAGGGCTCCGGGACTTTGGAATGGGAAAAACTGTTTTTT. It specifies CASSQGSGTLEWEKLFF.

This chain links TRBV7-6 with TRBJ2-2; no clear D. V was trimmed by 0 bases and J by 6 bases, leaving 8 bases between them. The CDR3 loop spans 14 amino acids. The germline gives CDR1 SGHVS, CDR2 FNYEAQ. CDR3 coding DNA: TGTGCCAGCAGCTTAGCCTTTACAGCCGGGGAGCTGTTTTTT. It specifies CASSLAFTAGELFF.

The genes are TRBV3-1 (or the pseudogene TRBV3-2) and TRBJ2-1; 10 positions match TRBD2. This CDR3 comprises 14 residues. Germline CDR1 reads LGHDT; CDR2 reads YNNKEL (reference sequence). V shed 3 bases, J shed 15 bases, and the junction held 11 bases outside the gene matches. The CDR3 loop is CASSQSGGAVGLFF. CDR3 DNA: TGTGCCAGCAGCCAGAGCGGGGGGGCGGTGGGGCTGTTCTTC.

The rearrangement links TRBV6-6 to TRBJ1-2; 7 bases agree with TRBD1. Germline V lookup: CDR1 MNHNY, CDR2 SVGAGI (reference sequence). J was trimmed by 5 bases and V by 0 bases; bases with no gene match: 9. This CDR3 is built from 16 residues. CDR3 loop: CASSYSPWDSHYGYTF. The CDR3 DNA is TGTGCCAGCAGTTACTCGCCCTGGGACAGCCATTATGGCTACACCTTC.

V gene TRBV5-1 combines with J gene TRBJ2-3; D may be TRBD1 (5 bases). The CDR3 consists of 17 residues. Trimming left V 0 bases short and J 0 bases short, with 14 bases between. Germline CDR1 and CDR2: SGHRS and YFSETQ. The CDR3 is CASSLGTSGISTDTQYF. Here the CDR3 DNA reads TGCGCCAGCAGCTTGGGGACCTCAGGGATTAGCACAGATACGCAGTATTTT.

J is TRBJ2-3 and V is TRBV2, with 13 bases identical to TRBD2. CDR1 SNHLY and CDR2 FYNNEI come from the germline V gene. This CDR3 has 15 residues. Trimming removed 4 bases from V and 8 bases from J; junction bases left unmatched: 6. The CDR3 bases are TGTGCCAGCAGTGTACTAGCGGGGGGGCCTTCTACGCAGTATTTT. Encoded protein: CASSVLAGGPSTQYF.

The V and J genes are TRBV5-1 and TRBJ2-1, with D possibly being TRBD2 (5 bases). Trimming pared 0 bases from V and 8 bases from J, leaving 12 bases between. CDR3 length equals 14 residues. Germline CDR1 reads SGHRS; CDR2 reads YFSETQ. CDR3 coding DNA: TGCGCCAGCAGCTTGGGGTCGGGGTGGGATGAGCAGTTCTTC. Protein sequence: CASSLGSGWDEQFF.

The chain is built from TRBV19 and TRBJ2-1; TRBD1 agrees at 9 bases. Germline V gene data show CDR1 as LNHDA and CDR2 as SQIVND (reference sequence). The CDR3 runs to 14 residues. The ends lost 9 bases at V and 4 bases at J; junction bases unmatched: 7. CDR3 DNA: TGTGCCAGCCACTCAGGACAGGGGTACAATGAGCAGTTCTTC. Protein: CASHSGQGYNEQFF.

This clone has only one observation. Here the CDR3 DNA reads TGTGCCATTAGGGGTGCCCACACTGAAGCTTTCTTT. It specifies CAIRGAHTEAFF. The chain recombines TRBV6-5 with TRBJ1-1, with a possible D match to TRBD1 (5 bases). CDR1 MNHEY and CDR2 SVGAGI come from the germline V gene. This CDR3 has 12 amino acids. Trimming shortened V by 10 bases and J by 3 bases, and 12 bases separated the two germline ends.

This chain connects TRBV6-5 to TRBJ1-6; D may be TRBD1 (5 bases). Trimming removed 0 bases from V and 10 bases from J, with 13 bases in between. Germline assignment: CDR1 MNHEY and CDR2 SVGAGI. This CDR3 contains 15 residues. The CDR3 protein is CASSYSSGLSSPLHF. The CDR3 region has the DNA TGTGCCAGCAGTTACTCGTCAGGGCTTAGCTCACCCCTCCACTTT.

The chain joins TRBV7-9 to TRBJ2-3, with 7 positions matching TRBD1. Trimming at V came to 6 bases and at J to 3 bases, leaving 9 bases not matched to a gene. CDR1 and CDR2 (germline): SEHNR, FQNEAQ (reference sequence). The CDR3 loop spans 15 amino acids. DNA for the CDR3: TGTGCCAGCAGGATTACAGGGGTCACGACAGATACGCAGTATTTT. This gives the protein CASRITGVTTDTQYF.

This sequence joins TRBV5-1 and TRBJ1-1; 9 nucleotides align to TRBD1. With 4 bases clipped from V and 6 bases from J, the junction kept 7 bases outside the gene matches. In germline, CDR1 is SGHRS, CDR2 YFSETQ. The CDR3 is 14 residues long. CDR3 in DNA: TGCGCCAGCAGCCAACAGGGGGCGCCCGCTGAAGCTTTCTTT. Translated: CASSQQGAPAEAFF.

V and J are TRBV5-1 and TRBJ1-3; D unresolved. V was cut by 2 bases and J by 0 bases, with 12 bases left in between. Germline V CDR1 and CDR2: SGHRS, YFSETQ. This CDR3 has 16 residues. This CDR3 is CASSLDLAFSGNTIYF. CDR3 nucleotide sequence: TGCGCCAGCAGCTTAGATCTGGCCTTCTCTGGAAACACCATATATTTT.

This clone appeared a single time. The chain couples TRBV2 to TRBJ1-1; 7 bases fit TRBD1. CDR1 and CDR2 from the germline V gene are SNHLY and FYNNEI. V lost 6 bases, J lost 1 base, and 2 bases stayed unmatched. The CDR3 consists of 13 residues. The CDR3 loop is CASRGQQNTEAFF. As DNA, the CDR3 is TGTGCCAGCAGGGGACAGCAGAACACTGAAGCTTTCTTT.

The chain couples TRBV11-3 to TRBJ2-1; 8 bases align to TRBD2. The CDR3 runs to 15 residues. Germline values: CDR1 SGHNT, CDR2 YENEEA. Germline trimming cut 1 base from V and 10 bases from J; bases unmatched to any gene: 9. DNA for the CDR3: TGTGCCAGCAGCTTAGGGAGCGGGAGTTCGAACGAGCAGTTCTTC. This encodes CASSLGSGSSNEQFF.

This chain links TRBV30 with TRBJ1-2; D is unresolved. V was shortened by 0 bases and J by 2 bases, with 13 bases between the two germline ends. There are 15 residues in the CDR3. Germline assignment: CDR1 GTSNPN and CDR2 SVGIG (reference sequence). The chain's CDR3 is CAWSVNRARNYGYTF. The CDR3, as DNA: TGTGCCTGGAGTGTGAACAGAGCCCGGAACTATGGCTACACCTTC.

The chain carries TRBV18 and TRBJ2-3; 13 nucleotides align to TRBD2. CDR1 and CDR2 (germline): KGHSH, LQKENI. J gave up 3 bases and V 5 bases, and 2 bases lay outside the gene matches. This CDR3 is 15 amino acids long. For the CDR3, the DNA is TGTGCCAGCTCAAGGACTAGCGGGAGTACAGATACGCAGTATTTT. This sequence encodes CASSRTSGSTDTQYF.

The chain links TRBV5-4 to TRBJ2-3; D is uncertain. Germline loops: CDR1 SGHNT, CDR2 YYREEE (reference sequence). The CDR3 has 13 amino acids. The ends were cut back, 0 bases at V and 10 bases at J, with 12 bases in the middle. As DNA, the CDR3 is TGTGCCAGCAGCTTGGTTCCCGCTTCGGCGCAGTATTTT. Its protein product is CASSLVPASAQYF.

The V gene is TRBV11-1, the J gene TRBJ2-7, with D possibly TRBD1 on 5 matching bases. The CDR3 is made up of 15 amino acids. Germline V gene sequence: CDR1 SGHAT, CDR2 FQDESV (reference sequence). The V end lost 0 bases, the J end lost 6 bases, and 15 bases lay between the germline ends. The CDR3 protein is CASSLAREGSGEQYF. CDR3 nucleotides: TGTGCCAGCAGCTTAGCCAGGGAAGGATCCGGCGAGCAGTACTTC. Full variable domain (remainder filled in from reference TRBV11-1 and TRBJ2-7): EAEVAQSPRYKITEKSQAVAFWCDPISGHATLYWYRQILGQGPELLVQFQDESVVDDSQLPKDRFSAERLKGVDSTLKIQPAELGDSAMYLCASSLAREGSGEQYFGPGTRLTVT.

This chain uses TRBV5-1 with TRBJ1-2, with D possibly TRBD1 on 5 matching bases. This CDR3 spans 15 amino acids. V lost 0 bases, J lost 3 bases, and 12 bases lay in between. The germline V gene encodes CDR1 SGHRS and CDR2 YFSETQ. CDR3 sequence: CASSLESQGYYGYTF. CDR3 nucleotide sequence: TGCGCCAGCAGCTTGGAATCCCAGGGATACTATGGCTACACCTTC.

J is TRBJ2-1 and V is TRBV3-1 (or the pseudogene TRBV3-2); 7 nucleotides line up with TRBD2. The CDR3 runs 17 residues. Germline trimming cut 0 bases from V and 0 bases from J; bases unmatched to any gene: 5. Per the germline V gene, CDR1 is LGHDT and CDR2 is YNNKEL (reference sequence). The CDR3 protein is CASSQEARELSYNEQFF. DNA of the CDR3: TGTGCCAGCAGCCAAGAGGCGCGGGAGCTCTCCTACAATGAGCAGTTCTTC.

This clone has more than one count but fewer than ten. The chain couples TRBV6-5 to TRBJ2-7, with 8 nucleotides matching TRBD2. Trimming removed 2 bases from V and 3 bases from J; junction bases left unmatched: 9. The CDR3 spans 16 residues. From germline, CDR1 is MNHEY and CDR2 SVGAGI. CDR3 sequence reads: CASSYAPRGAHYEQYF. CDR3 DNA sequence: TGTGCCAGCAGTTACGCCCCGCGGGGGGCTCACTACGAGCAGTACTTC.

This clone was detected only once. This chain uses TRBV9 with TRBJ2-3, with TRBD2 matching 10 bases. CDR1 and CDR2 (germline): SGDLS, YYNGEE. Trimming cost V 0 bases and J 0 bases; bases outside gene matches: 10. This CDR3 has 19 amino acids. The CDR3 loop reads CASSVGGLAGGTSTDTQYF. CDR3 sequence (DNA): TGTGCCAGCAGCGTAGGCGGATTAGCGGGGGGAACTAGCACAGATACGCAGTATTTT. The variable domain in full, completed from reference TRBV9 and TRBJ2-3, reads DSGVTQTPKHLITATGQRVTLRCSPRSGDLSVYWYQQSLDQGLQFLIQYYNGEERAKGNILERFSAQQFPDLHSELNLSSLELGDSALYFCASSVGGLAGGTSTDTQYFGPGTRLTVL.

The rearrangement joins TRBV28 to TRBJ2-1, with D possibly TRBD1 on 5 matching bases. The V gene lost 1 base and the J gene lost 8 bases, with 18 bases spanning the gap. Germline V CDR1 and CDR2: MDHEN, SYDVKM. There are 16 residues in the CDR3. As DNA, the CDR3 is TGTGCCAGCAGTTTATTTTCGATTGGCAGGGCGGATGAGCAGTTCTTC. Protein sequence: CASSLFSIGRADEQFF.

The chain combines TRBV11-2 with TRBJ2-7; D might be TRBD2 (6 bases). This CDR3 has 14 residues. Germline V gives CDR1 SGHAT, CDR2 FQNNGV. V was pared by 0 bases and J by 3 bases, with 9 bases between. CDR3: CASSLEAGLYEQYF. The DNA of the CDR3 is TGTGCCAGCAGCTTAGAAGCGGGCCTCTACGAGCAGTACTTC. Based on the CDR3 plus reference TRBV11-2 and TRBJ2-7, the full variable domain is EAGVAQSPRYKIIEKRQSVAFWCNPISGHATLYWYQQILGQGPKLLIQFQNNGVVDDSQLPKDRFSAERLKGVDSTLKIQPAKLEDSAVYLCASSLEAGLYEQYFGPGTRLTVT.

The gene calls are TRBV7-3 and TRBJ1-2; no reliable D call. The CDR3 is made up of 16 amino acids. The V end was cut by 4 bases, the J end by 6 bases, with 21 bases between. Germline assignment: CDR1 SGHTA and CDR2 FQGTGA. CDR3 sequence reads: CASSSRFGGKLDGYTF. DNA for the CDR3: TGTGCCAGCAGCTCCCGGTTCGGAGGGAAATTAGATGGCTACACCTTC.

The J gene is TRBJ1-1, the V gene TRBV3-1 (or the pseudogene TRBV3-2); 7 bases are a match to TRBD1. The CDR3 runs to 15 residues. CDR1 LGHDT and CDR2 YNNKEL come from the germline V gene (reference sequence). The junction had 10 bases not matched to a gene; V was cut back by 5 bases and J by 4 bases. Here the CDR3 DNA reads TGTGCCAGCAGCTCTCAGGGGGTGGGAGGCACTGAAGCTTTCTTT. Residues: CASSSQGVGGTEAFF.

The chain combines TRBV13 with TRBJ1-6; D is uncertain. The V end lost 5 bases, the J end lost 6 bases, and 14 bases lay between the germline ends. The germline V gene encodes CDR1 PRHDT and CDR2 FYEKMQ (reference sequence). CDR3 length equals 15 residues. DNA for the CDR3: TGTGCCAGCAGCCCACGGAGACCCTCTAATTCACCCCTCCACTTT. This codes for CASSPRRPSNSPLHF.

The chain couples TRBV3-1 (or the pseudogene TRBV3-2) to TRBJ1-1; 8 positions match TRBD1. Per the germline V gene, CDR1 is LGHDT and CDR2 is YNNKEL (reference sequence). The CDR3 runs 15 residues. The V and J ends lost 1 base and 2 bases, in that order; junction bases with no gene match: 3. This CDR3 is CASSQGDRINTEAFF. The CDR3 DNA is TGTGCCAGCAGCCAAGGGGACAGGATCAACACTGAAGCTTTCTTT.

DNA for the CDR3: TGTGCCAGCAGCTTAGCATTGGTCGCGGGGACAGCCCCCATCTATGGCTACACCTTC. It yields the protein CASSLALVAGTAPIYGYTF. This chain joins TRBV7-9 and TRBJ1-2, with 7 bases identical to TRBD1. CDR1 and CDR2 from the germline V gene are SEHNR and FQNEAQ (reference sequence). V lost 0 bases, J lost 4 bases, and 17 bases stayed unmatched. The CDR3 covers 19 residues. The complete variable domain, with remaining parts taken from reference TRBV7-9 and TRBJ1-2, reads DTGVSQNPRHKITKRGQNVTFRCDPISEHNRLYWYRQTLGQGPEFLTYFQNEAQLEKSRLLSDRFSAERPKGSFSTLEIQRTEQGDSAMYLCASSLALVAGTAPIYGYTFGSGTRLTVV.

J is TRBJ2-7 and V is TRBV6-2 or TRBV6-3; the match to TRBD2 covers 7 bases. Germline V gene data show CDR1 as MNHEY and CDR2 as SVGEGT. The CDR3 totals 16 residues. V trimming: 6 bases; J trimming: 0 bases; junction bases outside the gene matches: 11. CDR3 amino acids: CASSWSAGDPSYEQYF. The CDR3 region has the DNA TGTGCCAGCAGCTGGTCTGCGGGGGACCCCTCCTACGAGCAGTACTTC.